This T cell receptor beta chain was identified in a study of cytomegalovirus exposure and HLA in healthy donors. Study context: The 110 or so validation repertoires used the same platform as the 666 first-cohort repertoires, a later analysis reported.

Libraries were prepared by immunoSEQ multiplex PCR; TCRdb keeps only in-frame clonotypes and omits some of them. The sample lists some 54,000 clones; 90% were seen once. The germline V and J ends were trimmed by 3 bases and 12 bases, with 12 bases remaining between them. Germline V lookup: CDR1 SNHLY, CDR2 FYNNEI. This CDR3 contains 11 residues. The chain uses TRBV2 and TRBJ2-7, with D possibly matching TRBD2 (6 bases). This sequence originates from a man aged 18-30 years in good health and CMV-seronegative. Sequencing was carried out using PBMCs. The CDR3 DNA reads as TGTGCCAGCAGTGAGTCTAGCGCTCCGTACTTC. This translates into CASSESSAPYF.